A selection of T cell receptor beta chains follows, all from one sample in a study of T cell responses to AZD1222 COVID-19 vaccine. Sequencing was performed with immunoSEQ multiplex PCR; in TCRdb, only in-frame clones are kept and a portion is missing. The data show some 150,000 clones, 85% to 90% seen once. The specimen comprised peripheral blood, sampled 28 days after the second AZD1222 dose. The receptor source for this set is an adult who received the AZD1222 COVID-19 vaccine. CDR3s include the opening cysteine and the closing phenylalanine or tryptophan. The order of the fields is clone size, D gene, V gene, J gene, CDR3 DNA, CDR3 protein. D genes are given only for firm matches. Size values are once, few and many counts, or a class for expanded clones, and some rows have none.

clone size: NA
D gene: NA
V gene: TRBV7-2
J gene: TRBJ2-5
CDR3 DNA: TGTGCCAGCAGTCGGCCCGGACAGAAAGAGACCCAGTACTTC
CDR3 protein: CASSRPGQKETQYF

clone size: NA
D gene: TRBD1
V gene: TRBV15
J gene: TRBJ1-4
CDR3 DNA: TGTGCCACCGCAACAGGGGGCTTAAATCAACTGTTTTTT
CDR3 protein: CATATGGLNQLFF

clone size: few
D gene: NA
V gene: TRBV19
J gene: TRBJ1-1
CDR3 DNA: TGTGCCACCGTCCTTGGTGCTGAAGCTTTCTTT
CDR3 protein: CATVLGAEAFF

clone size: NA
D gene: NA
V gene: TRBV5-1
J gene: TRBJ1-4
CDR3 DNA: TGCGCCAGCAGCTCTGACAGCGCAACTAATGAAAAACTGTTTTTT
CDR3 protein: CASSSDSATNEKLFF

clone size: NA
D gene: NA
V gene: TRBV5-4
J gene: TRBJ2-7
CDR3 DNA: TGTGCCAGCAACTTTCCTGGGGGCCACGAGCAGTATTTC
CDR3 protein: CASNFPGGHEQYF

clone size: NA
D gene: NA
V gene: TRBV7-2
J gene: TRBJ2-5
CDR3 DNA: NA
CDR3 protein: CASSFGPGTNF

clone size: NA
D gene: TRBD1
V gene: TRBV28
J gene: TRBJ2-7
CDR3 DNA: TGTGCCAGCAGATTACAGGGGCTCGAGCAGTACTTC
CDR3 protein: CASRLQGLEQYF

clone size: NA
D gene: NA
V gene: TRBV20-1
J gene: TRBJ1-5
CDR3 DNA: TGCAGTGCTAGTGCTCAGGGGAATCAGCCCCAGCATTTT
CDR3 protein: CSASAQGNQPQHF

clone size: NA
D gene: NA
V gene: TRBV28
J gene: TRBJ2-2
CDR3 DNA: TGTGCCAGCAGTTTTTCTTTGACAAATAGGAACACCGGGGAGCTGTTTTTT
CDR3 protein: CASSFSLTNRNTGELFF

clone size: NA
D gene: NA
V gene: TRBV7-2
J gene: TRBJ1-6
CDR3 DNA: TGTGCCAGCAGCTTAGTGCGGAGCTCACCCCTCCACTTT
CDR3 protein: CASSLVRSSPLHF

clone size: NA
D gene: NA
V gene: TRBV28
J gene: TRBJ1-4
CDR3 DNA: TGTGCCGGAACACAGGGTCGGGGTGAAAAACTGTTTTTT
CDR3 protein: CAGTQGRGEKLFF

clone size: NA
D gene: NA
V gene: TRBV28
J gene: TRBJ2-7
CDR3 DNA: TGTGCCAGCAGCCCACAGGGTTGGCTAGCCACCCCCTACGAGCAGTACTTC
CDR3 protein: CASSPQGWLATPYEQYF

clone size: NA
D gene: TRBD1
V gene: TRBV7-2
J gene: TRBJ2-5
CDR3 DNA: TGTGCCAGCAGCTTAGACAGGGGGCTCGGGGAGACCCAGTACTTC
CDR3 protein: CASSLDRGLGETQYF

clone size: NA
D gene: TRBD1
V gene: TRBV19
J gene: TRBJ2-2
CDR3 DNA: TGTGCCAGTATCAGAGGACAGGGGGCTAACACCGGGGAGCTGTTTTTT
CDR3 protein: CASIRGQGANTGELFF

clone size: NA
D gene: TRBD1
V gene: TRBV9
J gene: TRBJ2-1
CDR3 DNA: TGTGCCAGCAGCGGACCCGGGACAGGGGGCCGGAATGAGCAGTTCTTC
CDR3 protein: CASSGPGTGGRNEQFF

clone size: NA
D gene: NA
V gene: TRBV5-4
J gene: TRBJ1-2
CDR3 DNA: TGTGCCAGCAGACGGAGGGATAGCTATGGCTACACCTTC
CDR3 protein: CASRRRDSYGYTF

clone size: NA
D gene: NA
V gene: TRBV27
J gene: TRBJ1-3
CDR3 DNA: TGTGCCAGCAGTCCCGGACTGAACTCTGGAAACACCATATATTTT
CDR3 protein: CASSPGLNSGNTIYF

clone size: NA
D gene: NA
V gene: TRBV13
J gene: TRBJ1-1
CDR3 DNA: TGTGCCAGCAGCTTAAGGAGGAACACTGAAGCTTTCTTT
CDR3 protein: CASSLRRNTEAFF

clone size: NA
D gene: TRBD2
V gene: TRBV5-1
J gene: TRBJ2-3
CDR3 DNA: TGCGCCAGCAAATCGGGACTAGCGGGAACCACAGATACGCAGTATTTT
CDR3 protein: CASKSGLAGTTDTQYF

clone size: NA
D gene: TRBD1
V gene: TRBV2
J gene: TRBJ1-6
CDR3 DNA: TGTGCCAGCAGTGAAGCAATGGACAGGGAGTCACCCCTCCACTTT
CDR3 protein: CASSEAMDRESPLHF

clone size: NA
D gene: NA
V gene: TRBV19
J gene: TRBJ1-1
CDR3 DNA: TGTGCCAGTAGGGACCGCAGGCGGAACACTGAAGCTTTCTTT
CDR3 protein: CASRDRRRNTEAFF

clone size: few
D gene: TRBD2
V gene: TRBV7-2
J gene: TRBJ2-1
CDR3 DNA: TGTGCCAGCAGCTTACGGGCTACCCGGGAGGCATACAATGAGCAGTTCTTC
CDR3 protein: CASSLRATREAYNEQFF

clone size: NA
D gene: NA
V gene: TRBV7-9
J gene: TRBJ2-2
CDR3 DNA: TGTGCCAGCAGCTTAGCGTTTCAGGGATGGAACACCGGGGAGCTGTTTTTT
CDR3 protein: CASSLAFQGWNTGELFF

clone size: NA
D gene: TRBD1
V gene: TRBV7-8
J gene: TRBJ2-7
CDR3 DNA: TGTGCCAGCAAGGACAGGGGGGTCTACGAGCAGTACTTC
CDR3 protein: CASKDRGVYEQYF

clone size: NA
D gene: NA
V gene: TRBV5-1
J gene: TRBJ2-7
CDR3 DNA: TGCGCCAGCAGGACGGCCCCACTCTCCTACGAGCAGTACTTC
CDR3 protein: CASRTAPLSYEQYF

clone size: NA
D gene: TRBD2
V gene: TRBV9
J gene: TRBJ2-2
CDR3 DNA: TGTGCCAGCAGCGTAGAACTAGCGGGAGGACCGGGCACCGGGGAGCTGTTTTTT
CDR3 protein: CASSVELAGGPGTGELFF

clone size: NA
D gene: TRBD2
V gene: TRBV6-6
J gene: TRBJ2-7
CDR3 DNA: TGTGCCAGCAGCTCATCCGGGACTAGCATCTCCTACGAGCAGTACTTC
CDR3 protein: CASSSSGTSISYEQYF

clone size: NA
D gene: TRBD2
V gene: TRBV28
J gene: TRBJ2-4
CDR3 DNA: TGTGCCAGCTCTAGACTAGCGGGAGGGGGGTTAGCCAAAAACATTCAGTACTTC
CDR3 protein: CASSRLAGGGLAKNIQYF

clone size: NA
D gene: NA
V gene: TRBV1
J gene: TRBJ1-1
CDR3 DNA: TGCACCAGCAGCCCCCCTAGGGCGGGGGGCAAAGGAGCTTTCTTT
CDR3 protein: CTSSPPRAGGKGAFF

clone size: NA
D gene: NA
V gene: TRBV28
J gene: TRBJ1-5
CDR3 DNA: TGTGCCAGCAGCCTACAGGGCAATCAGCCCCAGCATTTT
CDR3 protein: CASSLQGNQPQHF

clone size: NA
D gene: NA
V gene: TRBV4-3
J gene: TRBJ1-1
CDR3 DNA: TGCGCCAGCAGCCACTTCTGGACAGAGCACACTGAAGCTTTCTTT
CDR3 protein: CASSHFWTEHTEAFF

clone size: once
D gene: TRBD1
V gene: TRBV5-1
J gene: TRBJ2-7
CDR3 DNA: TGCGCCAGCAGCTTGGTGGGACAGGGGAACGAGCAGTACTTC
CDR3 protein: CASSLVGQGNEQYF

clone size: NA
D gene: NA
V gene: TRBV7-7
J gene: TRBJ2-3
CDR3 DNA: TGTGCTAGCAGCTTAGACGACAGGAGCACAGATACGCAGTATTTT
CDR3 protein: CASSLDDRSTDTQYF

clone size: NA
D gene: NA
V gene: TRBV19
J gene: TRBJ2-1
CDR3 DNA: TGTGCCAGTAGTATGGCCGCAGGGGAGCAGTTCTTC
CDR3 protein: CASSMAAGEQFF

clone size: NA
D gene: NA
V gene: TRBV6-6
J gene: TRBJ2-2
CDR3 DNA: TGTGCCAGCGCATCTCCAGGGTCCACCGGGGAGCTGTTTTTT
CDR3 protein: CASASPGSTGELFF

clone size: NA
D gene: NA
V gene: TRBV9
J gene: TRBJ2-1
CDR3 DNA: TGTGCCAGCAGCGTAGAACTAGAGAGGAATGAGCAGTTCTTC
CDR3 protein: CASSVELERNEQFF

clone size: NA
D gene: TRBD2
V gene: TRBV19
J gene: TRBJ2-1
CDR3 DNA: TGTGCCAGTAGTGAAAGGGGGACTAGCGGGAGGGGTCAGCAGTTCTTC
CDR3 protein: CASSERGTSGRGQQFF

clone size: NA
D gene: NA
V gene: TRBV9
J gene: TRBJ2-2
CDR3 DNA: TGTGCCAGCAGCATAGCTGGTTCCGGGGCCACCGGGGAGCTGTTTTTT
CDR3 protein: CASSIAGSGATGELFF

clone size: NA
D gene: NA
V gene: TRBV29-1
J gene: TRBJ2-1
CDR3 DNA: TGCAGCGTTGACTTGACGGCATCAGCTTTCAATGAGCAGTTCTTC
CDR3 protein: CSVDLTASAFNEQFF

clone size: NA
D gene: NA
V gene: TRBV11-2
J gene: TRBJ2-2
CDR3 DNA: TGTGCCAGCAGCTTAGGAGGTGGGGCCCACACCGGGGAGCTGTTTTTT
CDR3 protein: CASSLGGGAHTGELFF

clone size: NA
D gene: TRBD1
V gene: TRBV27
J gene: TRBJ1-2
CDR3 DNA: TGTGCCAGCAGTTTAGTCCAGGGGGGCACTAACTATGGCTACACCTTC
CDR3 protein: CASSLVQGGTNYGYTF

clone size: NA
D gene: NA
V gene: TRBV11-1
J gene: TRBJ1-1
CDR3 DNA: TGTGCCAGCAGCTTAGAAGCGGCAGCCACTGAAGCTTTCTTT
CDR3 protein: CASSLEAAATEAFF

clone size: NA
D gene: TRBD1
V gene: TRBV5-6
J gene: TRBJ2-3
CDR3 DNA: TGTGCCAGCAGCGGAACCGGGACAGGGATCACAGATACGCAGTATTTT
CDR3 protein: CASSGTGTGITDTQYF

clone size: NA
D gene: TRBD2
V gene: TRBV6-2/TRBV6-3
J gene: TRBJ2-1
CDR3 DNA: TGTGCCAGCAGTTACCCGTGGACTAGCGGGAGGCAGGGTGATGAGCAGTTCTTC
CDR3 protein: CASSYPWTSGRQGDEQFF

clone size: NA
D gene: NA
V gene: TRBV12-3/TRBV12-4
J gene: TRBJ1-5
CDR3 DNA: TGTGCCAGCAGTTTGGACCTTGGTCCCCAGCATTTT
CDR3 protein: CASSLDLGPQHF

clone size: NA
D gene: TRBD1
V gene: TRBV28
J gene: TRBJ1-2
CDR3 DNA: TGTGCCAGCTACTCCCCGGGACAGGATAACTATGGCTACACCTTC
CDR3 protein: CASYSPGQDNYGYTF

clone size: NA
D gene: TRBD2
V gene: TRBV3-1/TRBV3-2
J gene: TRBJ2-2
CDR3 DNA: TGTGCCAGGGGACTAGCGGGAGGGCCTTACACCGGGGAGCTGTTTTTT
CDR3 protein: CARGLAGGPYTGELFF

clone size: once
D gene: NA
V gene: TRBV9
J gene: TRBJ1-6
CDR3 DNA: TGTGCCAGCAGCGTAGGGTCGGGGGCAAATTCACCCCTCCACTTT
CDR3 protein: CASSVGSGANSPLHF

clone size: NA
D gene: NA
V gene: TRBV18
J gene: TRBJ2-1
CDR3 DNA: TGTGCCAGCTCACCGCTGGGCAATGAGCAGTTCTTC
CDR3 protein: CASSPLGNEQFF

clone size: few
D gene: NA
V gene: TRBV11-3
J gene: TRBJ1-1
CDR3 DNA: TGTGCCAGCAGCCAGGGAAGGGGTGAAGCTTTCTTT
CDR3 protein: CASSQGRGEAFF

clone size: few
D gene: TRBD1
V gene: TRBV5-1
J gene: TRBJ1-2
CDR3 DNA: TGCGCCAGCAGCGCAACAGGGGGCGGCTATGGCTACACCTTC
CDR3 protein: CASSATGGGYGYTF

clone size: NA
D gene: TRBD2
V gene: TRBV19
J gene: TRBJ2-1
CDR3 DNA: TGTGCCAGTAGGGCCCGACTAGCGGGAGAGGAGCAGTTCTTC
CDR3 protein: CASRARLAGEEQFF

clone size: many
D gene: NA
V gene: TRBV7-9
J gene: TRBJ2-7
CDR3 DNA: TGTGCCAGCAAGTCCGGGGTCTCAGAGCAGTACTTC
CDR3 protein: CASKSGVSEQYF

clone size: NA
D gene: NA
V gene: TRBV28
J gene: TRBJ1-3
CDR3 DNA: TGTGCCAGCACCCGTGATGGGGTAGCTGGAAACACCATATATTTT
CDR3 protein: CASTRDGVAGNTIYF

clone size: NA
D gene: NA
V gene: TRBV6-4
J gene: TRBJ2-2
CDR3 DNA: TGTGCCAGCAGTAAGACAGTGGACACCGGGGAGCTGTTTTTT
CDR3 protein: CASSKTVDTGELFF